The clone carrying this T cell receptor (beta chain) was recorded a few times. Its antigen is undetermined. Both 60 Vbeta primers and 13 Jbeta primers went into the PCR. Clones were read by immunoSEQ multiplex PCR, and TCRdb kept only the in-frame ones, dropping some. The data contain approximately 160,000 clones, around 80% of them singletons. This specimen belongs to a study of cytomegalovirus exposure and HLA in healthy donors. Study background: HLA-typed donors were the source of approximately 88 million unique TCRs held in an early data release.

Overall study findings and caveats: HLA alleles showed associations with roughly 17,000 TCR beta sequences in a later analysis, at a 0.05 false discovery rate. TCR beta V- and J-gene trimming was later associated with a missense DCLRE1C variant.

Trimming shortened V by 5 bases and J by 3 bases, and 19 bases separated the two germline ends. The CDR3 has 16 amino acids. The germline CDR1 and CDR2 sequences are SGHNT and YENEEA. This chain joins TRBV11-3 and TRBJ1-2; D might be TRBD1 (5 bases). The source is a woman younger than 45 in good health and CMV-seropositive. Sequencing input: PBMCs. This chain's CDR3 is CASSPEGRGGDYGYTF. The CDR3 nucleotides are TGTGCCAGCAGCCCCGAAGGGCGCGGGGGTGACTATGGCTACACCTTC. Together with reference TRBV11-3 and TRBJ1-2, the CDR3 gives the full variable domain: EAGVVQSPRYKIIEKKQPVAFWCNPISGHNTLYWYLQNLGQGPELLIRYENEEAVDDSQLPKDRFSAERLKGVDSTLKIQPAELGDSAVYLCASSPEGRGGDYGYTFGSGTRLTVV.